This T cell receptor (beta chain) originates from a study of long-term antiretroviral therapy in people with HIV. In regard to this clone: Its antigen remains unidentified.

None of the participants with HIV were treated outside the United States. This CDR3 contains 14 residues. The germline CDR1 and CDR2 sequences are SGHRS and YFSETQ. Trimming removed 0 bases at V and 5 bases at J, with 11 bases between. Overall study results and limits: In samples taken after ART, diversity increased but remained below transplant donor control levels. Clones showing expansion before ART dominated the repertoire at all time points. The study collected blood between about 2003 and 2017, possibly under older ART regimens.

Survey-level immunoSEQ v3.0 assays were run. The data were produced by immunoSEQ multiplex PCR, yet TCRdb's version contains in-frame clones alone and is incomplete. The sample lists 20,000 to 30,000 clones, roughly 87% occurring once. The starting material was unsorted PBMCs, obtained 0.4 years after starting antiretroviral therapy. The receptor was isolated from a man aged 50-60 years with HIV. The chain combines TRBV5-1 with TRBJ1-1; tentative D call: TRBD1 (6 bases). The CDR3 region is CASSLERGATEAFF. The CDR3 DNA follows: TGCGCCAGCAGCTTGGAACGGGGGGCAACTGAAGCTTTCTTT.